The 10 T cell receptor beta chains below come from one sample, sequenced in a study of cytomegalovirus exposure and HLA in healthy donors. It was with 60 Vbeta and 13 Jbeta primers that the PCR ran. The repertoire was sequenced with immunoSEQ multiplex PCR; TCRdb's copy has only in-frame clones and lacks some. The sample lists about 140,000 clones; over 70% were seen once. Sequencing used PBMCs. These receptors all come from a woman aged 35 to 49 in good health and CMV-seronegative.

This chain connects TRBV7-6 to TRBJ1-3, with unresolved D. V shed 1 base and J shed 2 bases, with 9 bases lying between them. This CDR3 region has 15 residues. In germline, CDR1 is SGHVS, CDR2 FNYEAQ. The DNA for the CDR3 is TGTGCCAGCAGCTTAGGGGGAGGGCCTGGAAACACCATATATTTT. Its translation: CASSLGGGPGNTIYF.

This rearrangement joins TRBV6-5 to TRBJ2-7; 9 nucleotides agree with TRBD1. Trimming at V came to 6 bases and at J to 3 bases, leaving 6 bases not matched to a gene. Per the germline V gene, CDR1 is MNHEY and CDR2 is SVGAGI. The CDR3 is 14 residues long. The CDR3 region is CASREGTGNYEQYF. The CDR3 DNA reads as TGTGCCAGCAGGGAGGGGACAGGGAACTACGAGCAGTACTTC.

The chain combines TRBV7-2 with TRBJ2-7, with 8 nucleotides matching TRBD1. This CDR3 contains 15 residues. Germline CDR1 reads SGHTA; CDR2 reads FQGNSA. V shed 4 bases and J 0 bases; nucleotides not matched to a gene: 5. The CDR3 sequence is CASSSRTGISYEQYF. DNA for the CDR3: TGTGCCAGCAGCTCCCGGACAGGGATCTCCTACGAGCAGTACTTC.

The rearrangement joins TRBV28 to TRBJ1-1, with D perhaps TRBD1 (5 bases). The CDR3 contains 13 residues. Germline CDR1 reads MDHEN; CDR2 reads SYDVKM. Trimming stripped 7 bases from V and 1 base from J, with 10 bases between. CDR3 DNA sequence: TGTGCCAGCACCTGGGGCAGGAACACTGAAGCTTTCTTT. Its translation: CASTWGRNTEAFF.

This chain links TRBV15 with TRBJ1-5; D unclear. CDR1 and CDR2 (germline): LNHNV, YYDKDF (reference sequence). V lost 0 bases and J 11 bases, leaving 17 bases between the germline ends. This CDR3 region has 15 residues. This CDR3 is CATSRDLAELMAQHF. The CDR3 nucleotides read TGTGCCACCAGCAGAGATCTCGCGGAGTTGATGGCCCAGCATTTT.

This clone was observed once. The CDR3 region is CASSSGSGAYEQYF. The CDR3 coding sequence is TGTGCCAGCAGCTCCGGTTCCGGGGCCTACGAGCAGTACTTC. The chain couples TRBV7-6 to TRBJ2-7; TRBD2 is a possible D gene (5 bases). Per germline, CDR1 SGHVS and CDR2 FNYEAQ. This CDR3 has 14 amino acids. Trimming took off 4 bases at V and 2 bases at J, with 12 bases between the two ends. The whole variable domain, filled in from reference TRBV7-6 and TRBJ2-7, reads GAGVSQSPRYKVTKRGQDVALRCDPISGHVSLYWYRQALGQGPEFLTYFNYEAQQDKSGLPNDRFSAERPEGSISTLTIQRTEQRDSAMYRCASSSGSGAYEQYFGPGTRLTVT.

This chain connects TRBV27 to TRBJ2-7; weak D call: TRBD1 (5 bases). The CDR3 is 17 amino acids. V lost 2 bases, J lost 0 bases, and 17 bases lay in between. Germline values: CDR1 MNHEY, CDR2 SMNVEV (reference sequence). CDR3 nucleotides: TGTGCCAGCAGTTTACAATCTAGGCCAGGGCTCTCCTACGAGCAGTACTTC. Translating it yields CASSLQSRPGLSYEQYF.

The chain employs TRBV7-9 and TRBJ1-2; 11 bases map to TRBD1. This CDR3 is built from 15 residues. From germline, CDR1 is SEHNR and CDR2 FQNEAQ (reference sequence). The V and J ends lost 5 bases and 8 bases, in that order; junction bases with no gene match: 10. The CDR3 loop reads CASSLFRDRGFGYTF. CDR3 DNA: TGTGCCAGCAGCCTATTCCGGGACAGGGGGTTCGGCTACACCTTC.

The chain carries TRBV27 and TRBJ2-3, with 10 positions matching TRBD2. The trim removed 6 bases at V and 2 bases at J, leaving 5 bases unmatched. Germline V gene data show CDR1 as MNHEY and CDR2 as SMNVEV (reference sequence). CDR3 length equals 15 residues. The CDR3 coding sequence is TGTGCCAGCAGCTCGGGACTAGCGCTCACAGATACGCAGTATTTT. It yields the protein CASSSGLALTDTQYF.

The gene calls are TRBV28 and TRBJ2-7, with 7 nucleotides matching TRBD1. Unmatched junction bases numbered 6, after V lost 4 bases and J lost 0 bases. The CDR3 covers 15 residues. CDR1 MDHEN and CDR2 SYDVKM come from the germline V gene. The DNA of the CDR3 is TGTGCCAGCAGTTCCGGACAGGCGTTCTCCTACGAGCAGTACTTC. It specifies CASSSGQAFSYEQYF.